These T cell receptor beta chains were read from a single sample in a study of cytomegalovirus exposure and HLA in healthy donors. Profiling relied on immunoSEQ multiplex PCR, and the TCRdb table lists in-frame clones only, not all of them. The sample yields 100,000 to 150,000 clones, 70% to 85% seen once. The sample comprised PBMCs. Receptor source: a male donor in good health and CMV-seropositive. Both conserved end residues are part of each CDR3. The D gene is left open where the match is weak. Not all rows give a size; the values are once, few, many and, for expanded clones, a class.

j_call,v_call,d_call,clone_size,cdr3_length,cdr3_nt,cdr3_aa
TRBJ1-1,TRBV6-5,NA,NA,13,TGTGCCAGCAGTATACAGAAAGGCACTGAAGCTTTCTTT,CASSIQKGTEAFF
TRBJ2-4,TRBV4-1,NA,NA,12,TGCGCCAGCAGCCCTCGCGGAAACATTCAGTACTTC,CASSPRGNIQYF
TRBJ1-2,TRBV6-1,NA,NA,12,TGTGCCAGCAGTGCCCGACTAAACGGCTACACCTTC,CASSARLNGYTF
TRBJ2-5,TRBV5-4,TRBD2,NA,15,TGTGCCAGCAGCTTGGAACTAGCGGGGGTAGAGACCCAGTACTTC,CASSLELAGVETQYF
TRBJ1-1,TRBV19,TRBD1,NA,14,TGTGCCAGTAGTATCGGGGGACAGGGGACTGAAGCTTTCTTT,CASSIGGQGTEAFF
TRBJ2-7,TRBV6-1,NA,NA,13,TGTGCCAGCAGTGAAGGGAGAACTCGCGAGCAGTACTTC,CASSEGRTREQYF
TRBJ2-5,TRBV2,TRBD2,once,14,TGTGCCAGTTCTAGCGGGGGGCAAGGGGAGACCCAGTACTTC,CASSSGGQGETQYF
TRBJ2-7,TRBV7-7,TRBD2,few,18,TGTGCCAGCAGCCCCGTGATAGCGGGAGGATCCCTCCCCTCCGAGCAGTACTTC,CASSPVIAGGSLPSEQYF
TRBJ1-6,TRBV28,NA,NA,14,TGTGCCAGCAGCCTAGGGGCCTTGAATTCACCCCTCCACTTT,CASSLGALNSPLHF
TRBJ1-2,TRBV28,NA,few,12,TGTGCCAGCAGTACTACCAACTATGGCTACACCTTC,CASSTTNYGYTF
TRBJ2-5,TRBV29-1,TRBD2,NA,13,TGCAGCGTTAGCGGGAGTTACCAAGAGACCCAGTACTTC,CSVSGSYQETQYF